These 23 T cell receptor beta chains originate from one sample sequenced in a study of CD8 T cell repertoires and HIV-1 epitope variants (TCRdb year 2020). Libraries were made using the immunoSEQ multiplex PCR assay. The table comes from immuneACCESS by way of TCRdb, which keeps in-frame sequences with V and J called. Part of the clones is missing from these tables; in studies checked, under half for an unresolved V gene and the rest for unknown reasons. The sample table contains some 87,000 clones; only one count was recorded for roughly 80% of them. About a quarter of the sample lies in the top ten. Sequencing was done on a sample of uncultured baseline CD8+ T cells from peripheral blood mononuclear cells (PBMCs). These receptors were obtained from a male donor with HIV.

The chain uses TRBV4-1 and TRBJ2-7; D possibly corresponds to TRBD1 (7 bases). Trimming removed 3 bases at V and 1 base at J, with 16 bases between. The CDR3 length is 16 residues. Germline CDR1 reads MGHRA; CDR2 reads YSYEKL. The CDR3 nucleotides are TGCGCCAGCAGCCAGGTCCTGACAGGGAGGTCCTACGAGCAGTACTTC. Translation: CASSQVLTGRSYEQYF.

The CDR3 region has the DNA TGTGCCAGCAGTTTATGGGACAGGGGGTTTTTCAATGAGCAGTTCTTC. Translated, it gives CASSLWDRGFFNEQFF. V and J are TRBV27 and TRBJ2-1; 11 nucleotides align to TRBD1. The germline V gene has CDR1 MNHEY and CDR2 SMNVEV (reference sequence). This CDR3 region has 16 residues. Trimming removed 1 base from V and 6 bases from J; junction bases left unmatched: 5.

The chain uses TRBV28 and TRBJ2-2; perhaps TRBD2 as D (7 bases). Trimming removed 8 bases from V and 5 bases from J, with 12 bases in between. CDR1 and CDR2 (germline): MDHEN, SYDVKM. The CDR3 extends over 13 amino acids. This CDR3 reads CASGGASTGELFF. CDR3 DNA: TGTGCCAGCGGGGGGGCTTCGACCGGGGAGCTGTTTTTT.

V usage is TRBV28 and J usage is TRBJ1-3; D not certain. Germline values: CDR1 MDHEN, CDR2 SYDVKM. CDR3 length equals 16 residues. V was trimmed by 4 bases and J by 0 bases, leaving 13 bases between them. The DNA for the CDR3 is TGTGCCAGCAGTTCCTTGAGGAAAAGCTCTGGAAACACCATATATTTT. It is translated as CASSSLRKSSGNTIYF.

This rearrangement joins TRBV4-2 to TRBJ2-2, with D possibly called TRBD1 or TRBD2 (6 bases each). Trimming cost V 0 bases and J 7 bases, with 12 bases left between them. The CDR3 sequence is 15 residues long. Germline V gives CDR1 LGHNA, CDR2 YNFKEQ. CDR3 sequence reads: CASSQDPGGGGELFF. The CDR3 DNA follows: TGTGCCAGCAGCCAAGATCCCGGGGGCGGCGGGGAGCTGTTTTTT.

The V gene is TRBV27, the J gene TRBJ1-4; weak D call: TRBD1 (5 bases). The V end was cut by 3 bases, the J end by 7 bases, with 18 bases between. The CDR3 is 16 residues long. Germline V lookup: CDR1 MNHEY, CDR2 SMNVEV (reference sequence). The CDR3 here is CASSFNGRVNGEKLFF. CDR3 nucleotide sequence: TGTGCCAGCAGTTTTAACGGCAGGGTAAACGGTGAAAAACTGTTTTTT. Drawing the rest from reference TRBV27 and TRBJ1-4, the complete variable domain is EAQVTQNPRYLITVTGKKLTVTCSQNMNHEYMSWYRQDPGLGLRQIYYSMNVEVTDKGDVPEGYKVSRKEKRNFPLILESPSPNQTSLYFCASSFNGRVNGEKLFFGSGTQLSVL.

The V call is TRBV6-1, the J call TRBJ2-7, with D uncertain. V lost 7 bases, J lost 0 bases, and 13 bases lay in between. The CDR3 covers 14 residues. CDR1 is MNHNS, CDR2 SASEGT, per germline. DNA of the CDR3: TGTGCCAGCATGACACTATTCATCTCCTACGAGCAGTACTTC. It yields the protein CASMTLFISYEQYF.

The chain joins TRBV29-1 to TRBJ2-5; D is undetermined. Trimming removed 6 bases at V and 4 bases at J, with 15 bases between. Germline V lookup: CDR1 SQVTM, CDR2 ANQGSEA. The CDR3 runs 13 residues. The CDR3 is CSVVALLGETQYF. The DNA of the CDR3 is TGCAGCGTCGTGGCCCTTCTGGGAGAGACCCAGTACTTC.

DNA for the CDR3: TGTGCCAGCAGCCAAATTACAGGGGGAATTTTCTACGAGCAGTACTTC. Encoded protein: CASSQITGGIFYEQYF. This chain joins TRBV14 and TRBJ2-7; TRBD1 aligns across 8 bases. The CDR3 covers 16 residues. Losses at the gene ends were 2 bases for V and 3 bases for J; bases not matched to a gene: 9. Per germline, CDR1 SGHDN and CDR2 FVKESK.

The gene calls are TRBV6-5 and TRBJ1-4; 11 bases align to TRBD1. Germline lookup yields CDR1 MNHEY and CDR2 SVGAGI. The ends lost 6 bases at V and 8 bases at J; junction bases unmatched: 5. CDR3 size: 14 residues. CDR3 nucleotides: TGTGCCAGCAGGGGACAGGGGGTCTTAGAAAAACTGTTTTTT. The encoded protein is CASRGQGVLEKLFF.

There are a few counts of this clone. This chain uses TRBV28 with TRBJ1-5; D uncertain. This CDR3 has 13 residues. CDR1 is MDHEN, CDR2 SYDVKM, per germline. Trimming cost V 2 bases and J 11 bases, with 13 bases left between them. The CDR3 region has the DNA TGTGCCAGCAGTTTAGTGGATCTTAGGGCCCAGCATTTT. As protein: CASSLVDLRAQHF.

The chain has TRBV14 and TRBJ2-5; the D is unclear. Germline CDR1 is SGHDN and CDR2 is FVKESK. This CDR3 comprises 14 residues. V gave up 2 bases and J gave up 4 bases, with 11 bases separating them. This chain's CDR3 is CASSQFYRVETQYF. CDR3 nucleotides: TGTGCCAGCAGCCAATTCTACCGGGTAGAGACCCAGTACTTC.

This chain links TRBV27 with TRBJ1-4; D gene unclear. The CDR3 length is 14 residues. Germline V gives CDR1 MNHEY, CDR2 SMNVEV (reference sequence). The V end was cut by 3 bases, the J end by 4 bases, with 9 bases between. The chain's CDR3 is CASSLWGVNEKLFF. CDR3 coding DNA: TGTGCCAGCAGTTTGTGGGGAGTTAATGAAAAACTGTTTTTT.

The chain joins TRBV6-5 to TRBJ2-4; 9 bases match TRBD1. CDR1 and CDR2 from the germline V gene are MNHEY and SVGAGI. This CDR3 has 15 amino acids. The trim removed 6 bases at V and 1 base at J, leaving 4 bases unmatched. The CDR3 spells CASSRQGGAKNIQYF. CDR3 nucleotides: TGTGCCAGCAGCAGACAGGGGGGGGCCAAAAACATTCAGTACTTC.

The chain has TRBV27 and TRBJ2-3; 8 positions agree with TRBD2. V lost 6 bases to trimming and J lost 1 base; unmatched junction nucleotides: 6. Germline-derived CDR1 and CDR2 are MNHEY and SMNVEV (reference sequence). There are 15 residues in the CDR3. In DNA form, the CDR3 reads TGTGCCAGCAGCTCTGCCGGGAGGGGCACAGATACGCAGTATTTT. This translates into CASSSAGRGTDTQYF.

DNA for the CDR3: TGTGCCTCCGGGCCCCAAGTGGGTCAGCCCCAGCATTTT. Translated: CASGPQVGQPQHF. The chain uses TRBV7-2 and TRBJ1-5; no clear D. V was shortened by 11 bases and J by 6 bases, with 17 bases between the two germline ends. The CDR3 extends over 13 amino acids. The germline CDR1 and CDR2 sequences are SGHTA and FQGNSA.

The chain couples TRBV5-8 to TRBJ2-1; TRBD2 aligns across 13 bases. Germline V gene data show CDR1 as SGHTS and CDR2 as YDEGEE. V lost 4 bases, J lost 9 bases, and 10 bases stayed unmatched. This CDR3 is built from 16 residues. The DNA of the CDR3 is TGTGCCAGCAGCCTTGGGACTAGCGGGGCCGTTAGTGAGCAGTTCTTC. Protein sequence: CASSLGTSGAVSEQFF.

CDR3 nucleotide sequence: TGTGCCAGCAGCTTAGCCGGGACTTGGACCTACGAGCAGTACTTC. Amino acid sequence: CASSLAGTWTYEQYF. The gene calls are TRBV7-2 and TRBJ2-7; D may be TRBD2 (6 bases). Looked up from germline, CDR1 is SGHTA and CDR2 is FQGNSA. Deletions cut 0 bases from V and 2 bases from J, with 11 bases between. The CDR3 is 15 residues long.

Only a few counts were recorded for this clone. J is TRBJ2-2 and V is TRBV5-1; D may be TRBD2 (6 bases). There are 16 residues in the CDR3. V dropped 4 bases and J dropped 5 bases, with 18 bases sitting between them. Germline CDR1 reads SGHRS; CDR2 reads YFSETQ. For the CDR3, the DNA is TGCGCCAGCAGCGGCCAGACTAGAATGGATACCGGGGAGCTGTTTTTT. Its protein is CASSGQTRMDTGELFF. The variable domain in full, with the rest retrieved from reference TRBV5-1 and TRBJ2-2, is KAGVTQTPRYLIKTRGQQVTLSCSPISGHRSVSWYQQTPGQGLQFLFEYFSETQRNKGNFPGRFSGRQFSNSRSEMNVSTLELGDSALYLCASSGQTRMDTGELFFGEGSRLTVL.

In its sample, this clone was seen a few times. The chain is built from TRBV15 and TRBJ1-1; no clear D. Per germline, CDR1 LNHNV and CDR2 YYDKDF (reference sequence). This CDR3 region has 13 residues. V shed 1 base and J shed 0 bases, with 3 bases lying between them. As DNA, the CDR3 is TGTGCCACCAGCAGAGTCATGAACACTGAAGCTTTCTTT. It translates to CATSRVMNTEAFF.

The rearrangement links TRBV19 to TRBJ1-2; D is possibly TRBD1 (6 bases). Trimming took 6 bases from V and 3 from J, leaving 17 bases between them. Germline assignment: CDR1 LNHDA and CDR2 SQIVND (reference sequence). There are 15 residues in the CDR3. The CDR3 spells CASSPGQTSYYGYTF. The CDR3 nucleotides read TGTGCCAGTAGCCCAGGACAGACCTCCTACTATGGCTACACCTTC.

This chain links TRBV7-2 with TRBJ2-2; D gene ambiguous. Germline V lookup: CDR1 SGHTA, CDR2 FQGNSA. This CDR3 contains 15 residues. Trimming took off 2 bases at V and 2 bases at J, with 9 bases between the two ends. CDR3 loop: CASSLWLENTGELFF. The CDR3 region has the DNA TGTGCCAGCAGCTTATGGCTGGAAAACACCGGGGAGCTGTTTTTT. The full variable domain, rest sourced from reference TRBV7-2 and TRBJ2-2, is GAGVSQSPSNKVTEKGKDVELRCDPISGHTALYWYRQSLGQGLEFLIYFQGNSAPDKSGLPSDRFSAERTGGSVSTLTIQRTQQEDSAVYLCASSLWLENTGELFFGEGSRLTVL.

The V gene is TRBV7-9, the J gene TRBJ2-7; D tentatively reads TRBD1 or TRBD2 (5 bases each). V dropped 5 bases and J dropped 5 bases, with 19 bases sitting between them. The CDR3 consists of 15 residues. Germline CDR1 reads SEHNR; CDR2 reads FQNEAQ (reference sequence). DNA of the CDR3: TGTGCCAGCAGCCCCAGAGGGGCCCCCCCCCACGAGCAGTACTTC. Translating gives CASSPRGAPPHEQYF.